Listed below are T cell receptor beta chains from one sample, sequenced in a study of blood T cells in healthy people across ages. TCRdb analysed the 5' RACE reads with MiXCR anew, one entry per CDR3 protein. This table holds roughly 1.4 million distinct CDR3 sequences, almost 60% found once. The sample comprised blood. These TCRs come from a man between 18 and 35 years old in good health. CDR3s include the opening cysteine and the closing phenylalanine or tryptophan. The order of the fields is J gene, clone size, V gene, D gene, CDR3 DNA, CDR3 protein. A D gene is named only where the DNA matches it firmly. Size is stated for part of the rows, as once, few or many counts, or as a class when the clone is expanded.

J: TRBJ2-2; size: NA; V: TRBV3-1; D: TRBD2; DNA: TGTGCCAGCAGCCAACCAAGGACTAGCGGGAACACCGGGGAGCTGTTTTTT; CDR3: CASSQPRTSGNTGELFF
J: TRBJ1-3; size: NA; V: TRBV29-1; D: NA; DNA: TGCAGCGTTGAAACAGGTGCTGGAAACACCATATATTTT; CDR3: CSVETGAGNTIYF
J: TRBJ2-1; size: few; V: TRBV29-1; D: TRBD1; DNA: TGCAGCGTTGAACCAACAGGGGATGCCTACAATGAGCAGTTCTTC; CDR3: CSVEPTGDAYNEQFF
J: TRBJ2-6; size: few; V: TRBV29-1; D: NA; DNA: TGCAGCGTTGAAAACGACAGTGCTGGGTCTTCTGGGGCCAACGTCCTGACTTTC; CDR3: CSVENDSAGSSGANVLTF
J: TRBJ1-1; size: NA; V: TRBV7-9; D: TRBD1; DNA: TGTGCCAGCAGCGAGACAGGGAATGTCGCGAACACTGAAGCTTTCTTT; CDR3: CASSETGNVANTEAFF
J: TRBJ1-4; size: NA; V: TRBV29-1; D: NA; DNA: TGCAGCGTTACCGAAGTCGCTGAAAAACTGTTTTTT; CDR3: CSVTEVAEKLFF
J: TRBJ2-5; size: NA; V: TRBV27; D: TRBD1; DNA: TGTGCCAGCAGCGACAGGGTAACGGAGACCCAGTACTTC; CDR3: CASSDRVTETQYF
J: TRBJ1-2; size: NA; V: TRBV29-1; D: NA; DNA: TGCAGCGCCGTCGGCAGGGGTGACGGGTACGGCTACACCTTC; CDR3: CSAVGRGDGYGYTF
J: TRBJ2-3; size: NA; V: TRBV20-1; D: NA; DNA: TGCAGTGCTAGAACTGCGTACTCTAGCACAGATACGCAGTATTTT; CDR3: CSARTAYSSTDTQYF
J: TRBJ1-6; size: once; V: TRBV5-6; D: TRBD1; DNA: TGTGCCAGCAGCGCCGAGACAGGGACCAATTCACCCCTCCACTTT; CDR3: CASSAETGTNSPLHF
J: TRBJ1-1; size: few; V: TRBV28; D: TRBD1; DNA: TGTGCCAGCAGTGATGCGGACAGGGGTGGCACTGAAGCTTTCTTT; CDR3: CASSDADRGGTEAFF
J: TRBJ2-5; size: NA; V: TRBV4-1; D: NA; DNA: TGCGCCAGCAGCCCCCGATCTAGCACCGCTCAAGAGACCCAGTACTTC; CDR3: CASSPRSSTAQETQYF
J: TRBJ1-1; size: NA; V: TRBV25-1; D: NA; DNA: TGTGCCAGCACGCGGGGTACAGGTGAAGCTTTCTTT; CDR3: CASTRGTGEAFF
J: TRBJ2-7; size: once; V: TRBV24-1; D: TRBD1; DNA: TGTGCCACCAGTGAAAGGGGGCAGTCCTACGAGCAGTACTTC; CDR3: CATSERGQSYEQYF
J: TRBJ1-1; size: NA; V: TRBV10-2; D: NA; DNA: TGCGCCAGCAGGAGGAGATGGGGTTATTTGAACACTGAAGCTTTCTTT; CDR3: CASRRRWGYLNTEAFF
J: TRBJ2-1; size: NA; V: TRBV20-1; D: NA; DNA: TGCAGTGCTAGAGACCCTCCGTGGGGTCAAAAGGCAGGCTCCTACAATGAGCAGTTCTTC; CDR3: CSARDPPWGQKAGSYNEQFF
J: TRBJ1-2; size: NA; V: TRBV21-1; D: NA; DNA: TGTGCCGGTAGTCCGGGACAGGGTCGCGATGGCTACACCTTC; CDR3: CAGSPGQGRDGYTF
J: TRBJ2-5; size: NA; V: TRBV20-1; D: TRBD2; DNA: TGCAGTGCTACCTTCGGGACTACCAGGGAGACCCAGTACTTC; CDR3: CSATFGTTRETQYF
J: TRBJ2-3; size: few; V: TRBV4-1; D: NA; DNA: TGCGCCAGCAGCCAAGATCCTGGTTCCACAGATACGCAGTATTTT; CDR3: CASSQDPGSTDTQYF